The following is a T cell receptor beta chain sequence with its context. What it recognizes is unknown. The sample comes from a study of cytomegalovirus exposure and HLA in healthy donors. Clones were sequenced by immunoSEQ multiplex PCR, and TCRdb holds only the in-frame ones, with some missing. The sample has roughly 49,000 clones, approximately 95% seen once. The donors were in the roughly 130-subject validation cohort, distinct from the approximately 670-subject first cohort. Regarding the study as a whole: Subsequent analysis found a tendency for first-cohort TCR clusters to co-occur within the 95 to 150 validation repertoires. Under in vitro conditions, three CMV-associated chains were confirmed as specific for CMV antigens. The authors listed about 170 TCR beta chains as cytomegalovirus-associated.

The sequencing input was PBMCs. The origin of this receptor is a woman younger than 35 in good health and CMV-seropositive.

This chain's CDR3 is CASSVGTLLNYEQYF. CDR3 in DNA: TGCGCCAGCAGCGTCGGGACTCTCTTAAACTACGAGCAGTACTTC. The chain employs TRBV5-1 and TRBJ2-7; possible D gene TRBD2, 6 bases. This CDR3 contains 15 residues. V lost 4 bases to trimming and J lost 3 bases, with 17 bases between them. Looked up from germline, CDR1 is SGHRS and CDR2 is YFSETQ.